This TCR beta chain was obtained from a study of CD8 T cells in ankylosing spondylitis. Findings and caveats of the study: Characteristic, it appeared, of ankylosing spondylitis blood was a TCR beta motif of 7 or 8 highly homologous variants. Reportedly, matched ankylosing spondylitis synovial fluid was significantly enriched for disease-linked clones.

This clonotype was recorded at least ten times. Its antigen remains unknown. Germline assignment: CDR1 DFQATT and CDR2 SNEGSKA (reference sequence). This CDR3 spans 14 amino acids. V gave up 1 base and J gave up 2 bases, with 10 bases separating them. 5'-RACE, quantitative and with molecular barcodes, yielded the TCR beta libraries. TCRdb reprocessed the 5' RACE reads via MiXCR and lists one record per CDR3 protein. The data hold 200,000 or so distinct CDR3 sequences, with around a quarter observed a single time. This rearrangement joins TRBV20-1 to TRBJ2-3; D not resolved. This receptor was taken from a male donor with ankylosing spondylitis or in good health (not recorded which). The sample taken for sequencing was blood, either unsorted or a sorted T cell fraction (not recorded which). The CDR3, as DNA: TGCAGTGCTAGAGGTCCAATAAACACAGATACGCAGTATTTT. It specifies CSARGPINTDTQYF.